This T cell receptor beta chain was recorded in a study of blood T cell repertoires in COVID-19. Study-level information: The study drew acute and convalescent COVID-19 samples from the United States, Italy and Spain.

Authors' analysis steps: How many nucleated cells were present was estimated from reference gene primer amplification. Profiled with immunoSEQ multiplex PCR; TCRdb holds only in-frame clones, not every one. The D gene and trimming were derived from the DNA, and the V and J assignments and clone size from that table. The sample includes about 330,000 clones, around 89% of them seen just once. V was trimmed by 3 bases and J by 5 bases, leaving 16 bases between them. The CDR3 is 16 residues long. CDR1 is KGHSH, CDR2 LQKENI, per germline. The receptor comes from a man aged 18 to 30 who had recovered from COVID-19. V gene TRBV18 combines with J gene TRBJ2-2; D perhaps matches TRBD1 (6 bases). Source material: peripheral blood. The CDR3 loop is CASSPSWGQETGELFF. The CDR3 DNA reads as TGTGCCAGCTCACCCTCGTGGGGACAAGAAACCGGGGAGCTGTTTTTT.